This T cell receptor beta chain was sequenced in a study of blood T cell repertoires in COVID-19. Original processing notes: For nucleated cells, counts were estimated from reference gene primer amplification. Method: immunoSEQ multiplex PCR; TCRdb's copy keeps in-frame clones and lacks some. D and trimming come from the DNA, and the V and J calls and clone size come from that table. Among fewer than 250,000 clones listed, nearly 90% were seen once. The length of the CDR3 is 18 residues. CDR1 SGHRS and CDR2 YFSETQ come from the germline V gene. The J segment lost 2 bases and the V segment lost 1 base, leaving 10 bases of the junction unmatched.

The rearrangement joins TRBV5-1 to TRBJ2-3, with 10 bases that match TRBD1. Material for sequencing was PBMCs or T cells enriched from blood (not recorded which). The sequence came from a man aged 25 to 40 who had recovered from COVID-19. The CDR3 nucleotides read TGCGCCAGCAGCTTGCAGGTGGCCGGGACAGGGGTCACAGATACGCAGTATTTT. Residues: CASSLQVAGTGVTDTQYF.